The 21 T cell receptor beta chains below were found in one sample sequenced in a study of cytomegalovirus exposure and HLA in healthy donors. Both 60 Vbeta primers and 13 Jbeta primers went into the PCR. The data were produced by immunoSEQ multiplex PCR, yet TCRdb's version contains in-frame clones alone and is incomplete. Of around 200,000 clones listed, around 83% are singletons. Sequencing was done on a sample of PBMCs. All receptors derive from a girl aged 2 to 10 in good health and CMV-seropositive.

The V and J genes are TRBV5-1 and TRBJ2-1; 7 bases are a match to TRBD2. The CDR3 runs to 17 residues. V dropped 4 bases and J dropped 0; count of bases not matched to a gene: 10. The V gene's germline CDR1 is SGHRS and CDR2 YFSETQ. CDR3 nucleotides: TGCGCCAGCAGCCCCCCTGGCGGGAGCCCCTCCTACAATGAGCAGTTCTTC. Translated, it gives CASSPPGGSPSYNEQFF. Full variable domain (rest looked up from reference TRBV5-1 and TRBJ2-1): KAGVTQTPRYLIKTRGQQVTLSCSPISGHRSVSWYQQTPGQGLQFLFEYFSETQRNKGNFPGRFSGRQFSNSRSEMNVSTLELGDSALYLCASSPPGGSPSYNEQFFGPGTRLTVL.

V is TRBV6-5 and J is TRBJ2-3; TRBD1 matches at 8 bases. The CDR3 contains 14 residues. Per the germline V gene, CDR1 is MNHEY and CDR2 is SVGAGI. The trim removed 7 bases at V and 0 bases at J, leaving 3 bases unmatched. The DNA of the CDR3 is TGTGCCAGCACCTGGGACAGGAGCACAGATACGCAGTATTTT. Translating it yields CASTWDRSTDTQYF.

This chain uses TRBV6-4 with TRBJ2-7; 8 positions match TRBD1. The CDR3 runs to 14 residues. The ends lost 6 bases at V and 2 bases at J; junction bases unmatched: 6. Germline CDR1 and CDR2: MRHNA and SNTAGT. CDR3 nucleotides: TGTGCCAGCAGCCCCGGGACAGGTCCCTACGAGCAGTACTTC. Translated, it gives CASSPGTGPYEQYF.

In this sample, this clone turned up a few times. The V and J genes are TRBV18 and TRBJ1-1; TRBD1 is a possible D gene (5 bases). V lost 6 bases and J 2 bases, leaving 13 bases between the germline ends. This CDR3 has 14 residues. Germline V CDR1 and CDR2: KGHSH, LQKENI. The CDR3 protein is CASSPGRDNTEAFF. CDR3 coding DNA: TGTGCCAGCTCGCCGGGGAGGGACAACACTGAAGCTTTCTTT.

The chain couples TRBV4-1 to TRBJ2-7, with D possibly matching TRBD1 (6 bases). This CDR3 region has 18 residues. In germline, CDR1 is MGHRA, CDR2 YSYEKL. V shed 1 base and J shed 6 bases, with 25 bases lying between them. The CDR3 region is CASSQGLIGGPDVSEQYF. CDR3 DNA sequence: TGCGCCAGCAGCCAAGGATTGATTGGGGGCCCGGACGTTAGCGAGCAGTACTTC.

This clone was detected only once. The chain has TRBV7-3 and TRBJ2-3; D may be TRBD1 (6 bases). CDR1 is SGHTA and CDR2 is FQGTGA in the germline V gene. The CDR3 runs 14 residues. The V gene lost 2 bases and the J gene lost 2 bases, with 8 bases spanning the gap. CDR3 loop: CASSLGDITDTQYF. Written as DNA, the CDR3 is TGTGCCAGCAGCTTAGGGGACATCACAGATACGCAGTATTTT.

The chain joins TRBV7-8 to TRBJ2-3; 14 bases fit TRBD2. V shed 5 bases, J shed 4 bases, and the junction held 8 bases outside the gene matches. The CDR3 runs to 17 residues. Germline V gives CDR1 SGHVS, CDR2 FQNEAQ. For the CDR3, the DNA is TGTGCCAGCAGCCAAGGGACTAGCGGGGGTAACTCAGATACGCAGTATTTT. This sequence encodes CASSQGTSGGNSDTQYF. Filled out from reference TRBV7-8 and TRBJ2-3, the complete variable domain reads GAGVSQSPRYKVAKRGQDVALRCDPISGHVSLFWYQQALGQGPEFLTYFQNEAQLDKSGLPSDRFFAERPEGSVSTLKIQRTQQEDSAVYLCASSQGTSGGNSDTQYFGPGTRLTVL.

V usage is TRBV28 and J usage is TRBJ1-1, with 9 bases lining up with TRBD1. V lost 2 bases, J lost 8 bases, and 6 bases stayed unmatched. CDR3 size: 14 residues. CDR1 MDHEN and CDR2 SYDVKM come from the germline V gene. The CDR3 reads CASSLTGGAAEAFF. Written as DNA, the CDR3 is TGTGCCAGCAGTTTAACAGGGGGCGCAGCGGAAGCTTTCTTT.

The chain couples TRBV6-5 to TRBJ1-2; D is perhaps TRBD1 (6 bases). The CDR3 contains 13 residues. Germline CDR1 and CDR2: MNHEY and SVGAGI. The V and J ends lost 5 bases and 0 bases respectively, with 7 bases between them. The chain's CDR3 is CASSRDTNYGYTF. CDR3 sequence (DNA): TGTGCCAGCAGTCGGGACACTAACTATGGCTACACCTTC.

The rearrangement uses TRBV29-1 and TRBJ2-7; D perhaps matches TRBD1 (6 bases). CDR1 SQVTM and CDR2 ANQGSEA come from the germline V gene. The ends were cut back, 6 bases at V and 0 bases at J, with 21 bases in the middle. The CDR3 length is 16 residues. CDR3 in DNA: TGCAGCGTCCAAGGTACGGGCACAGGGAGCTCCTACGAGCAGTACTTC. Translating gives CSVQGTGTGSSYEQYF.

The chain couples TRBV5-8 to TRBJ2-5; D possibly corresponds to TRBD1 (5 bases). The V gene's germline CDR1 is SGHTS and CDR2 YDEGEE. This CDR3 has 11 residues. The V end lost 6 bases, the J end lost 7 bases, and 10 bases lay between the germline ends. CDR3: CASTTQGTQYF. Written as DNA, the CDR3 is TGTGCCAGCACCACCCAGGGGACCCAGTACTTC.

This clone has just one count. The DNA for the CDR3 is TGTGCCAGCAGCTTGAATGGGACAGAAGAGCAGTACTTC. Translated: CASSLNGTEEQYF. This sequence joins TRBV7-4 and TRBJ2-7; 7 bases line up with TRBD1. There are 13 residues in the CDR3. After removal of 3 bases from V and 7 bases from J, the junction contained 6 bases not matched to a gene. Germline V lookup: CDR1 SGHVT, CDR2 SQSDAQ.

The V call is TRBV25-1, the J call TRBJ2-1; 13 nucleotides align to TRBD2. V trimming: 4 bases; J trimming: 6 bases; junction bases outside the gene matches: 9. Germline V gene data show CDR1 as MGHDK and CDR2 as SYGVNS. CDR3 length equals 17 residues. The CDR3 DNA follows: TGTGCCAGCAGTGCCAGGACTAGCGGGAGAAGGGTCAATGAGCAGTTCTTC. Amino acids: CASSARTSGRRVNEQFF.

J is TRBJ2-3 and V is TRBV13; no clear D. Trimming stripped 9 bases from V and 2 bases from J, with 9 bases between. The CDR3 totals 12 residues. CDR1 PRHDT and CDR2 FYEKMQ come from the germline V gene (reference sequence). The CDR3 region has the DNA TGTGCCAGTAAACAAGACACAGATACGCAGTATTTT. It codes for CASKQDTDTQYF.

The chain couples TRBV9 to TRBJ2-7; possible D gene TRBD2, 5 bases. V lost 4 bases and J lost 2, with 13 bases in between. CDR1 and CDR2 (germline): SGDLS, YYNGEE. The CDR3 runs to 14 residues. The CDR3 loop reads CASSPSGRTYEQYF. CDR3 DNA sequence: TGTGCCAGCAGCCCAAGCGGACGAACCTACGAGCAGTACTTC.

The V gene is TRBV25-1, the J gene TRBJ1-6; 9 nucleotides line up with TRBD1. The germline gives CDR1 MGHDK, CDR2 SYGVNS. CDR3 size: 14 residues. The V and J ends lost 6 bases and 11 bases, in that order; junction bases with no gene match: 8. CDR3 in DNA: TGTGCCAGCAGATCCGGGACAGGGAGGACACCCCTCCACTTT. Its protein is CASRSGTGRTPLHF.

The gene calls are TRBV5-1 and TRBJ2-5; 13 bases are shared with TRBD2. The CDR3 length is 16 residues. J gave up 2 bases and V 2 bases, and 3 bases lay outside the gene matches. CDR1 and CDR2 (germline): SGHRS, YFSETQ. CDR3 sequence reads: CASSFGTSGEQETQYF. DNA of the CDR3: TGCGCCAGCAGCTTCGGGACTAGCGGGGAGCAAGAGACCCAGTACTTC.

The chain links TRBV7-9 to TRBJ2-1; 16 bases are a match to TRBD2. The V gene end was trimmed by 3 bases and the J gene end by 7 bases; junction bases not matched to a gene: 9. Per the germline V gene, CDR1 is SEHNR and CDR2 is FQNEAQ (reference sequence). The CDR3 has 18 amino acids. The CDR3 spells CASSLPGTSGRARNEQFF. In nucleotides, the CDR3 is TGTGCCAGCAGCTTGCCCGGGACTAGCGGGAGGGCTAGAAATGAGCAGTTCTTC.

The rearrangement links TRBV2 to TRBJ1-4; D is unclear. The V and J ends lost 7 bases and 5 bases respectively, with 8 bases between them. The CDR3 covers 12 residues. CDR1 and CDR2 (germline): SNHLY, FYNNEI. The CDR3, as DNA: TGTGCCAGCACCCTCCTCAATGAAAAACTGTTTTTT. This sequence encodes CASTLLNEKLFF.

The rearrangement uses TRBV9 and TRBJ1-1, with 7 nucleotides matching TRBD1. The germline CDR1 and CDR2 sequences are SGDLS and YYNGEE. This CDR3 spans 18 amino acids. Trimming cost V 0 bases and J 5 bases; bases outside gene matches: 16. CDR3 sequence: CASSVDGRYRGTGTEAFF. For the CDR3, the DNA is TGTGCCAGCAGCGTAGACGGCCGCTACAGGGGAACCGGGACTGAAGCTTTCTTT.

This sequence joins TRBV11-3 and TRBJ1-2; D perhaps matches TRBD1 (6 bases). Germline CDR1 and CDR2: SGHNT and YENEEA. The CDR3 length is 15 residues. V was clipped by 5 bases and J by 2 bases, with 15 bases between them. The CDR3 DNA reads as TGTGCCAGCAGCCCCGAGGGGGTTGGAAACTATGGCTACACCTTC. Translating it yields CASSPEGVGNYGYTF. The entire variable domain, with the rest obtained from reference TRBV11-3 and TRBJ1-2, is as follows: EAGVVQSPRYKIIEKKQPVAFWCNPISGHNTLYWYLQNLGQGPELLIRYENEEAVDDSQLPKDRFSAERLKGVDSTLKIQPAELGDSAVYLCASSPEGVGNYGYTFGSGTRLTVV.